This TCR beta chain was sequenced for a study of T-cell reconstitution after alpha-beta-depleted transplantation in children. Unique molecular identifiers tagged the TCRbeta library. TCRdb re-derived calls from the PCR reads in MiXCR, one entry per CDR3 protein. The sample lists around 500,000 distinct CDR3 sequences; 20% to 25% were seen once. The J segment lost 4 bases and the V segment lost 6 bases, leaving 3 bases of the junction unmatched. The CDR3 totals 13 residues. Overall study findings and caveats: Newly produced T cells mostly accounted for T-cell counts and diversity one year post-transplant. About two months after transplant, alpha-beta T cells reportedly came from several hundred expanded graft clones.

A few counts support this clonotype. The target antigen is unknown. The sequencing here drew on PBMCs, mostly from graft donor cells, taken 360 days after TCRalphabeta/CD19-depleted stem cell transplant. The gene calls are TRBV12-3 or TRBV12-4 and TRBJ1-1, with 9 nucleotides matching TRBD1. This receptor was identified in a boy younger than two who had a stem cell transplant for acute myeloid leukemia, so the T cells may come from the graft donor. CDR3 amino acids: CASRVTGGTEAFF. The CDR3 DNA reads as TGTGCCAGCAGGGTGACAGGGGGCACTGAAGCTTTCTTT.